This entry describes one TCR beta chain. These data originate in a study of CD8 T cells in Susac syndrome. RNA totalling about 0.45 to 1 ug underwent reverse transcription with random hexamers. The immunoSEQ assay covered 54 Vbeta and 13 Jbeta segments for CDR3. Each CDR3 protein is one row after TCRdb ran MiXCR on the immunoSEQ multiplex PCR reads. The sample consists of 90,000 to 150,000 distinct CDR3 sequences, about 92% of them appearing once. Germline CDR1 and CDR2: MDHEN and SYDVKM. The CDR3 loop spans 13 amino acids. V was clipped by 1 base and J by 5 bases, with 9 bases between them. The multiple sclerosis control group was made up of treatment-naive patients with stable or active relapsing-remitting disease.

The chain couples TRBV28 to TRBJ2-7; D uncertain. The specimen was CD4+ T cells from PBMCs. This receptor was taken from a human donor with multiple sclerosis. DNA for the CDR3: TGTGCCAGCAGTTTATACAGTCCCAACGAGCAGTACTTC. This gives the protein CASSLYSPNEQYF. The variable domain in full, completed from reference TRBV28 and TRBJ2-7, reads DVKVTQSSRYLVKRTGEKVFLECVQDMDHENMFWYRQDPGLGLRLIYFSYDVKMKEKGDIPEGYSVSREKKERFSLILESASTNQTSMYLCASSLYSPNEQYFGPGTRLTVT.